This is a list of T cell receptor beta chains from one sample in a study of human T cells and chemical hapten exposure. TCRdb reanalysed the RACE reads using MiXCR and keeps one entry per CDR3 protein. The table records some 350,000 distinct CDR3 sequences, more than 5% of them present only once. The specimen comprised whole blood, sampled in connection with sensitization to the hapten diphenylcyclopropenone (DPC). These receptors were taken from a woman under 30 with alopecia areata. Some clones in this sample may be carry-over from other donors' samples. The conserved cysteine and the conserved F or W are not part of the CDR3 here.

v_call cdr3_aa
TRBV6-5 ASSYLGQSPYEQY
TRBV4-2 ASSQESGSTDTQY
TRBV6-2/TRBV6-3 ASSTPTGIMSNQPQH
TRBV20-1 SAREGTGVQPQH
TRBV5-5 ASSLGGLL
TRBV2 ASSLRGQGLYEQY
TRBV15 ATSRKQNTEAF
TRBV20-1 SAEQGLGTGELF
TRBV3-1 ASSHPLQGGTYEQY
TRBV18 ASSPNNRARNQPQH
TRBV7-2 ASSLQSAPTIYGYT
TRBV20-1 SALRPLYWTGRSMNTEAF
TRBV7-9 ASRSAGPLENTIY
TRBV7-9 ASSPMAGQPQH
TRBV2 ASSARPEQY
TRBV7-2 ASSLDRSPSG
TRBV4-3 ASSRKALGSGGAFETQY
TRBV20-1 SARDETSGGFWDEQF
TRBV7-3 ASSSGTSGGQDTQY
TRBV7-3 ASRQTGGSYNSPLH
TRBV19 ASSMSGGPGSNQPQH
TRBV27 ASTPSVGGQPQH
TRBV29-1 SVEGSAAQY
TRBV12-3/TRBV12-4 ASSYYRDPEKLF
TRBV7-9 ASSLDLPGLNYGYT